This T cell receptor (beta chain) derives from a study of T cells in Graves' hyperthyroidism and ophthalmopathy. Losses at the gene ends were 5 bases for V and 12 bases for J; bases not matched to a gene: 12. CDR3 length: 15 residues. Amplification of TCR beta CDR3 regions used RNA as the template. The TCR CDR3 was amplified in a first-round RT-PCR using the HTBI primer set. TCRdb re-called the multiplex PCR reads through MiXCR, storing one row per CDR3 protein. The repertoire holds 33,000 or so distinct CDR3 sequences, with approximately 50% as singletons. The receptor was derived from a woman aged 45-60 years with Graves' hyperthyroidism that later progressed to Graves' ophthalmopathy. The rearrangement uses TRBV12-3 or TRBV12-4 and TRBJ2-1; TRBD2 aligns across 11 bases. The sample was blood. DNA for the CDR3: TGTGCCAGCAGTCGACTAGCGGGAAGCACAGATACGCAGTTCTTC. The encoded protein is CASSRLAGSTDTQFF.